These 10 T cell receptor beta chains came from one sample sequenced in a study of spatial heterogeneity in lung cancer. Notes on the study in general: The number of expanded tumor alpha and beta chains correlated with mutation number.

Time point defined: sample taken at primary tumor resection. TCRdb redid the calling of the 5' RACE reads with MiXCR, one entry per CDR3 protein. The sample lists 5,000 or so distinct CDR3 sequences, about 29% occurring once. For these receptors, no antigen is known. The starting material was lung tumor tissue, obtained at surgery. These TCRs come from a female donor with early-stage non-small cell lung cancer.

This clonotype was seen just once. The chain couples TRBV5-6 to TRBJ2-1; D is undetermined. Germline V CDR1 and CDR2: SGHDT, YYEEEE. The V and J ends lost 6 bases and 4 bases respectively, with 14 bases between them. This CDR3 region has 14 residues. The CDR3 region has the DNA TGTGCCAGCACCCGAGAGGTTCGATACAATGAGCAGTTCTTC. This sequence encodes CASTREVRYNEQFF.

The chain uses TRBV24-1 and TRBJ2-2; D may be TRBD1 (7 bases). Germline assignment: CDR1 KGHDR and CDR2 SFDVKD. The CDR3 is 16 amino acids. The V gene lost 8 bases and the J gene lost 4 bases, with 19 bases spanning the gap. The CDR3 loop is CATIYRTGEVTGELFF. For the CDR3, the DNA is TGTGCCACCATATACCGAACAGGGGAGGTCACCGGGGAGCTGTTTTTT.

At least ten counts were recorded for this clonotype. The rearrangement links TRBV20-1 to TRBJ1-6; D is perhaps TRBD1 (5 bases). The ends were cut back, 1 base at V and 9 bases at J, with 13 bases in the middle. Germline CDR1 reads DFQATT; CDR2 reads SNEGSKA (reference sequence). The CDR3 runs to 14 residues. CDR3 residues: CSARVRGSASPLHF. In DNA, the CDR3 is TGCAGTGCTAGAGTTAGGGGTTCCGCTTCACCCCTCCACTTT.

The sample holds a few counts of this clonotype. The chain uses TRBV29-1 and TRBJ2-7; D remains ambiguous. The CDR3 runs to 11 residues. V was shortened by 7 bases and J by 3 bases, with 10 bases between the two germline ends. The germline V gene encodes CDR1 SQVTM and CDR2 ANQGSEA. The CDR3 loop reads CSAGDHYEQYF. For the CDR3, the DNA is TGCAGCGCCGGTGACCACTACGAGCAGTACTTC.

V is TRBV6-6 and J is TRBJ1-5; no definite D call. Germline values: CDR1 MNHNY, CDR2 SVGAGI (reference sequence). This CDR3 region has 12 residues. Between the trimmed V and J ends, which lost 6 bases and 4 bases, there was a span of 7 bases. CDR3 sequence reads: CASSPFNQPQHF. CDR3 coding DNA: TGTGCCAGCAGCCCTTTTAATCAGCCCCAGCATTTT.

The CDR3 coding sequence is TGTGCCAGCACCGCTTGGGGGCTACAGCAGCCCCAGCATTTT. Translation: CASTAWGLQQPQHF. V usage is TRBV6-2 or TRBV6-3 and J usage is TRBJ1-5, with D tentatively TRBD1 (6 bases). The V gene's germline CDR1 is MNHEY and CDR2 SVGEGT. The CDR3 spans 14 residues. The V and J ends lost 7 bases and 7 bases respectively, with 17 bases between them.

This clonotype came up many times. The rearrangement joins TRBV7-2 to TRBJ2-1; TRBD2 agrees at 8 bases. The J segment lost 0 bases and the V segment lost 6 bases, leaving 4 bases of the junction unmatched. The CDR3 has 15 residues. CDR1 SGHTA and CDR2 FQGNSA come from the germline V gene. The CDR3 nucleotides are TGTGCCAGCAGACTCGGGACTAGCTCCTACAATGAGCAGTTCTTC. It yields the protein CASRLGTSSYNEQFF.

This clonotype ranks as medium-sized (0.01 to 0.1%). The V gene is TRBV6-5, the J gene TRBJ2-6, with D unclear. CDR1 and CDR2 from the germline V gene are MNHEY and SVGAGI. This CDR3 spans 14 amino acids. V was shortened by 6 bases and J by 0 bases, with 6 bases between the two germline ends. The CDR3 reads CASRSHSGANVLTF. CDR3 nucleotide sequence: TGTGCCAGCAGGTCCCACTCTGGGGCCAACGTCCTGACTTTC.

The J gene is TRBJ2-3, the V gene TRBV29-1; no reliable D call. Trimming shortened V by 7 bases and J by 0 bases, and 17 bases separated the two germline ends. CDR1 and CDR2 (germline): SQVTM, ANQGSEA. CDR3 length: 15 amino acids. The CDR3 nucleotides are TGCAGCGCCACCTTCCCACATCTAAGCACAGATACGCAGTATTTT. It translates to CSATFPHLSTDTQYF.

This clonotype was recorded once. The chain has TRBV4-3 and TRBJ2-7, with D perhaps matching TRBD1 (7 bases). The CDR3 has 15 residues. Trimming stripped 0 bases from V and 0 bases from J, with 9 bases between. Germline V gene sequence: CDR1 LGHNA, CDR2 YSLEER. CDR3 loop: CASSQERDSSYEQYF. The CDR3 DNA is TGCGCCAGCAGCCAAGAGCGGGACAGCTCCTACGAGCAGTACTTC.